This TCR beta chain was recorded in a study of blood T cell repertoires in COVID-19. Produced via immunoSEQ multiplex PCR; TCRdb's table is partial and in-frame only. The table records fewer than 50,000 clones, roughly 70% of them present only once. V lost 4 bases, J lost 5 bases, and 10 bases stayed unmatched. The CDR3 length is 16 residues. Germline V CDR1 and CDR2: SGHTA, FQGNSA. This clone was observed a handful of times. Sequencing input: peripheral blood. This receptor was identified in a man aged 65 to 79 with COVID-19, enrolled during active disease. The chain recombines TRBV7-2 with TRBJ2-7; 11 bases match TRBD1. The CDR3 DNA is TGTGCCAGCAGCTCCCCCTCGGACAGGGGGCTCCACGAGCAGTACTTC. Its protein is CASSSPSDRGLHEQYF.